This TCR beta chain derives from a study of T cell repertoires in cytomegalovirus infection. A single record per CDR3 protein comes from TCRdb applying MiXCR to the reads. The repertoire holds a few hundred thousand distinct CDR3 sequences, roughly 15% seen once, with 8.5% to 9% in the top ten. The receptor was derived from a human donor in good health (CMV status not recorded). Some clones in this sample may be carry-over from other donors' samples. Sequencing was done on a sample of PBMCs.

The DNA of the CDR3 is TGTGCCAGCAGCTTAGCCAATTGGGGGGAGCTGTTTTTT. The encoded protein is CASSLANWGELFF. This chain connects TRBV11-2 to TRBJ2-2; D is uncertain. With 1 base removed from V and 8 bases from J, the gap between germline ends came to 8 bases. Germline V gene lookup returns CDR1 SGHAT and CDR2 FQNNGV. The CDR3 contains 13 residues.